This is a list of T cell receptor beta chains from one sample in a study of blood T cell repertoires in COVID-19. Some clones are missing from TCRdb's copy, which holds only in-frame ones; the method was immunoSEQ multiplex PCR. The data contain approximately 150,000 clones, around 83% of them singletons. The source material was peripheral blood. Every receptor here comes from a woman aged 65 to 85 who had recovered from COVID-19. Each CDR3 is given with its conserved first and last residue.

j_call | v_call | cdr3_aa
TRBJ2-7 | TRBV6-8 | CAGGWRSPYEQYF
TRBJ2-7 | TRBV5-1 | CASSLGDRGEQYF
TRBJ1-1 | TRBV5-4 | CASSAHPPGYPNTEAFF
TRBJ2-1 | TRBV10-3 | CAISEVAGGPNEQFF
TRBJ1-1 | TRBV29-1 | CSAFTGTEAFF
TRBJ1-2 | TRBV3-1/TRBV3-2 | CASSPGEVNYGYTF
TRBJ1-2 | TRBV5-1 | CASSFGNSYGYTF
TRBJ2-1 | TRBV5-4 | CASSLRVSGRDLAEQFF
TRBJ1-5 | TRBV27 | CASSLRRGGQPQHF
TRBJ2-1 | TRBV10-3 | CATHRDRAHEQFF
TRBJ1-1 | TRBV7-2 | CASSLMGRGTEAFF
TRBJ1-1 | TRBV7-6 | CASSLIGDSENTEAFF
TRBJ2-4 | TRBV30 | CAWSVGLAGGPIQYF
TRBJ1-1 | TRBV27 | CASSTSRAEGEAFF
TRBJ2-1 | TRBV5-8 | CASSPLGLVGLEQFF
TRBJ2-5 | TRBV6-5 | CASSGGTVRETQYF
TRBJ2-7 | TRBV27 | CASSLLGQGSYEQYF
TRBJ2-3 | TRBV27 | CASSLGLGLAGGTDTQYF
TRBJ1-1 | TRBV5-5 | CASSLAGEWNTEAFF
TRBJ2-1 | TRBV28 | CASSLFGGRSVNEQFF
TRBJ1-3 | TRBV6-8 | CATHPGGRGNTIYF
TRBJ2-3 | TRBV11-2 | CASSQRAGVGTDTQYF
TRBJ1-2 | TRBV6-6 | CASSPPGNYGYTF
TRBJ1-4 | TRBV28 | CASSFQGGATNEKLFF
TRBJ1-3 | TRBV9 | CASSVGGGYSGNTIYF
TRBJ1-2 | TRBV28 | CASSLPRGGRVGYTF
TRBJ1-2 | TRBV28 | CASSPDRVYGYTF
TRBJ2-4 | TRBV11-2 | CASSFRLAETKNIQYF
TRBJ2-2 | TRBV27 | CASSLGWQGDNTGELFF
TRBJ2-1 | TRBV18 | CASSPGLANEQFF
TRBJ1-1 | TRBV6-5 | CASRTRDSKASLAFF
TRBJ1-1 | TRBV28 | CASSLGTGGYTEAFF
TRBJ2-2 | TRBV19 | CASTPHRGGELFF
TRBJ2-7 | TRBV15 | CATSGGGTSGSPEQYF
TRBJ2-7 | TRBV6-5 | CASSTGTVNEQYF
TRBJ2-5 | TRBV9 | CASSVGTLWRETQYF
TRBJ1-4 | TRBV18 | CASSGTWLDEKLFF
TRBJ1-6 | TRBV5-1 | CASSTSAGNSPLHF
TRBJ2-3 | TRBV19 | CASSMYGRTGNTDTQYF
TRBJ2-5 | TRBV5-5 | CASSYGSGETQYF
TRBJ2-3 | TRBV5-8 | CASSLISRELDTQYF
TRBJ2-3 | TRBV11-1 | CASSPHLAGGTDTQYF
TRBJ1-1 | TRBV11-3 | CASSRGGPNTEAFF
TRBJ1-5 | TRBV6-6 | CASSPRGGAIGQPQHF
TRBJ2-5 | TRBV10-3 | CAISEPDRTYQETQYF
TRBJ2-1 | TRBV19 | CASRTPQRGDNEQFF
TRBJ2-3 | TRBV11-2 | CASSAALGLAVTDTQYF
TRBJ2-3 | TRBV10-1 | CASRQGLSTDTQYF
TRBJ1-3 | TRBV7-2 | CASSLVIGNTIYF
TRBJ2-5 | TRBV7-3 | CASSPGTSGVETQYF
TRBJ1-2 | TRBV19 | CASSIAGLYGYTF
TRBJ2-7 | TRBV6-2/TRBV6-3 | CASSSPRLAGGSYEQYF
TRBJ1-4 | TRBV5-4 | CASREGGTTNEKLFF